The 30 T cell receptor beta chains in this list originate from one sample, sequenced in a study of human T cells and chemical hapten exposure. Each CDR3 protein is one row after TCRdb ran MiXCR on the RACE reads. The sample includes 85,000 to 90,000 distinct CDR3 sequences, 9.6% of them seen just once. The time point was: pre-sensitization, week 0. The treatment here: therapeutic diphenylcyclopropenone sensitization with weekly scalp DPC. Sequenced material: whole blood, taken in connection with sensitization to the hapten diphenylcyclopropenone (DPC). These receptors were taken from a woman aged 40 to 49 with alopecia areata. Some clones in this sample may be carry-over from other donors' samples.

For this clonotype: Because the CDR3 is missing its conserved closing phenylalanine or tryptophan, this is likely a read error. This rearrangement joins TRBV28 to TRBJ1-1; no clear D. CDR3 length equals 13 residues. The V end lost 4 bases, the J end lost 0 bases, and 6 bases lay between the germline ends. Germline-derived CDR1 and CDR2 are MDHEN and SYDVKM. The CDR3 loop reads CASSSTLNTEAFL. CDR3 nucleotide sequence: TGTGCCAGCAGTTCCACACTGAACACTGAAGCTTTCCTT.

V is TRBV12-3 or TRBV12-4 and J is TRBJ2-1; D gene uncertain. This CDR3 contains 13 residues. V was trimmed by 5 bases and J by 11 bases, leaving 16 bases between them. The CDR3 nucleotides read TGTGCCAGCAGTCCCTTGGGTAGCTTGAAGCAGTTCTTC. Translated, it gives CASSPLGSLKQFF.

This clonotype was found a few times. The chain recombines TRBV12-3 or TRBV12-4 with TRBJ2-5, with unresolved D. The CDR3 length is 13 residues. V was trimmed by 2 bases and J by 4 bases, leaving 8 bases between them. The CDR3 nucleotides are TGTGCCAGCAGTTTAAACAGCCCAGAGACCCAGTACTTC. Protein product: CASSLNSPETQYF.

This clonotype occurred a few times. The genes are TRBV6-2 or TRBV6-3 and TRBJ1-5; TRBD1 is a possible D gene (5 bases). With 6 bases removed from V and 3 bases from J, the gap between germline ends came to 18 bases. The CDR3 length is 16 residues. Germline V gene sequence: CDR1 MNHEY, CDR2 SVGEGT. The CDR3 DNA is TGTGCCAGCAGCTCCCAGCCCGACAGATTCAATCAGCCCCAGCATTTT. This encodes CASSSQPDRFNQPQHF.

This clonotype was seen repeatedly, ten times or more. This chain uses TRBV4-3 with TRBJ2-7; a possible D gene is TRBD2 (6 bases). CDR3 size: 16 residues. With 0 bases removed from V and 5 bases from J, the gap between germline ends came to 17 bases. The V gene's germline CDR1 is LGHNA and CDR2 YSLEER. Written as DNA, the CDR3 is TGCGCCAGCAGCCAAGACCGGGCCCCGGGGGTCAACGAGCAGTACTTC. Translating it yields CASSQDRAPGVNEQYF.

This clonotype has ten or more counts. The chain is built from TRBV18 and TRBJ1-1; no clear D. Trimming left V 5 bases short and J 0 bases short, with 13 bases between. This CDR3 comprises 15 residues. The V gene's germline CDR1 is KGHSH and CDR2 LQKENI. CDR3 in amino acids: CASSSRTGLNTEAFF. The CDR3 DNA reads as TGTGCCAGCTCATCACGGACGGGTCTGAACACTGAAGCTTTCTTT.

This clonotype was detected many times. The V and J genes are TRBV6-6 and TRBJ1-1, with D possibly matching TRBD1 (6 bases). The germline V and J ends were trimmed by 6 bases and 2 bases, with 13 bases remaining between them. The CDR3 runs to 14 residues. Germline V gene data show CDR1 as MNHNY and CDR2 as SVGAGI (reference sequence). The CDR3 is CASRIGTPNTEAFF. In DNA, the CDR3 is TGTGCCAGCAGGATCGGGACACCCAACACTGAAGCTTTCTTT.

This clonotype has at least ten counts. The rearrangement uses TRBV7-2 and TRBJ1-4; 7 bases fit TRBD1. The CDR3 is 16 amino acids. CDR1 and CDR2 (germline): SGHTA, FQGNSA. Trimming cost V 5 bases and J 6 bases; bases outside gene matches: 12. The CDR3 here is CASSLDRDIFHEKLFF. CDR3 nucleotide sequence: TGTGCCAGCAGCCTCGACAGGGACATTTTCCATGAAAAACTGTTTTTT. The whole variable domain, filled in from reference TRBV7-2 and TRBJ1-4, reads GAGVSQSPSNKVTEKGKDVELRCDPISGHTALYWYRQSLGQGLEFLIYFQGNSAPDKSGLPSDRFSAERTGGSVSTLTIQRTQQEDSAVYLCASSLDRDIFHEKLFFGSGTQLSVL.

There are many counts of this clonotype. The DNA of the CDR3 is TGTGCCACCAGCCCCAATCAGGGTCAAGGCTATCAGCCCCAGCATTTT. It encodes CATSPNQGQGYQPQHF. This chain connects TRBV15 to TRBJ1-5, with a possible D match to TRBD1 (5 bases). The CDR3 has 16 residues. CDR1 LNHNV and CDR2 YYDKDF come from the germline V gene (reference sequence). Trimming cost V 5 bases and J 5 bases, with 19 bases left between them.

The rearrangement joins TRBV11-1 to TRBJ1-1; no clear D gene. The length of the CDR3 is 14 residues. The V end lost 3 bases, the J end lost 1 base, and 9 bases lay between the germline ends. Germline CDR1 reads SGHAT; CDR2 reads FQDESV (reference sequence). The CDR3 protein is CASSFAVGNTEAFF. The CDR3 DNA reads TGTGCCAGCAGCTTCGCCGTTGGGAACACTGAAGCTTTCTTT.

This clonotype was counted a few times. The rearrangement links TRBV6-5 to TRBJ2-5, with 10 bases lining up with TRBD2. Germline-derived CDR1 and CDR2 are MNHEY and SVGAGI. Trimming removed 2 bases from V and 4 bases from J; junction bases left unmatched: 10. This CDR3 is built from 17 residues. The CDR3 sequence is CASSYPGLARDGETQYF. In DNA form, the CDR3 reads TGTGCCAGCAGTTACCCGGGACTAGCGAGGGACGGAGAGACCCAGTACTTC.

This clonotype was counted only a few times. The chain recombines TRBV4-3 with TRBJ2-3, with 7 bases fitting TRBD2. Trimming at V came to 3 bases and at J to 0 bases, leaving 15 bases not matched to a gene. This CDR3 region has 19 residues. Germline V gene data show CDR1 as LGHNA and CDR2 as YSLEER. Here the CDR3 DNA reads TGCGCCAGCAGCCAGCCCCCCGCTGGACTAGGATCTAGCACAGATACGCAGTATTTT. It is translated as CASSQPPAGLGSSTDTQYF.

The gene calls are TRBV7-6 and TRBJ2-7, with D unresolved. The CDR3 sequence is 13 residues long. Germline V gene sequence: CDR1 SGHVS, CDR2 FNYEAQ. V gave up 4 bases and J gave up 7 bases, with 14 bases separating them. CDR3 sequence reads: CASSSQLGMEQYF. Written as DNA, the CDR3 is TGTGCCAGCAGCTCACAGCTGGGCATGGAGCAGTACTTC.

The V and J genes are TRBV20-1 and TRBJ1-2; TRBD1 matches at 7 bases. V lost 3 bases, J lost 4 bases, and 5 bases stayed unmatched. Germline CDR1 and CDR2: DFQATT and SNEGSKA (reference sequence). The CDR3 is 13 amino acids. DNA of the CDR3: TGCAGTGCTAGGTCCGGGACAGTCTATGGCTACACCTTC. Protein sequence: CSARSGTVYGYTF.

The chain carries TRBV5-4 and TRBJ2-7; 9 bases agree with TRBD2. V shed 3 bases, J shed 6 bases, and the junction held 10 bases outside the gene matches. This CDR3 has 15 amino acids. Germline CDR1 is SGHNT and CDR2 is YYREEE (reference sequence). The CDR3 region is CASSWGRGGASEQYF. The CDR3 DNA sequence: TGTGCCAGCAGCTGGGGGCGCGGGGGGGCCTCCGAGCAGTACTTC.

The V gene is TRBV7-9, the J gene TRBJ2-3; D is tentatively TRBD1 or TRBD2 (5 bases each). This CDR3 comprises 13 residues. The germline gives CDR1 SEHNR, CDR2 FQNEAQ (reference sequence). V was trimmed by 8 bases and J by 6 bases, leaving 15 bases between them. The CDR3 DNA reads TGTGCCAGCCTACCTCCGGGGACCGATACGCAGTATTTT. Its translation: CASLPPGTDTQYF.

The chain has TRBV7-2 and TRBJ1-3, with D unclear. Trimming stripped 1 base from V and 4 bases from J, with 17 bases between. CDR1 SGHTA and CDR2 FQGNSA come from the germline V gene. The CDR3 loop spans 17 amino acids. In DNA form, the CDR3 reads TGTGCCAGCAGCTTAGTCTCAGCCTCAACCTTCGGAAACACCATATATTTT. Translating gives CASSLVSASTFGNTIYF.

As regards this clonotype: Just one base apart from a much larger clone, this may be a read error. CDR3 in DNA: TGTGCCAGCAGTTACCCGGACAGGGGCTGGGGTAATGAAAAACTGTTTTTT. This translates into CASSYPDRGWGNEKLFF. This chain connects TRBV6-6 to TRBJ1-4; TRBD1 matches 9 bases. CDR1 and CDR2 (germline): MNHNY, SVGAGI (reference sequence). The CDR3 length is 17 residues. Trimming at V came to 2 bases and at J to 4 bases, leaving 8 bases not matched to a gene.

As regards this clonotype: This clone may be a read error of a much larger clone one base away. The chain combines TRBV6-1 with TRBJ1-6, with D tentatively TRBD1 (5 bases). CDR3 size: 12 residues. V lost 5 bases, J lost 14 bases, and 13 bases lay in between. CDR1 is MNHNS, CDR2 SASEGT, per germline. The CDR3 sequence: CASSSRVGALHF. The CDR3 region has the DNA TGTGCCAGCAGTAGCAGGGTAGGGGCCCTCCACTTT.

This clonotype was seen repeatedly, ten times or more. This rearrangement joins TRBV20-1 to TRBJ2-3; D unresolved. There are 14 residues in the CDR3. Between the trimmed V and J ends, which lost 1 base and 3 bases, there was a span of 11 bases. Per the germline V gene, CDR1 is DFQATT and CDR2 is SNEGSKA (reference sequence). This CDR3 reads CSARVAVGTDTQYF. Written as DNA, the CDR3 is TGCAGTGCTAGAGTGGCTGTGGGGACAGATACGCAGTATTTT.

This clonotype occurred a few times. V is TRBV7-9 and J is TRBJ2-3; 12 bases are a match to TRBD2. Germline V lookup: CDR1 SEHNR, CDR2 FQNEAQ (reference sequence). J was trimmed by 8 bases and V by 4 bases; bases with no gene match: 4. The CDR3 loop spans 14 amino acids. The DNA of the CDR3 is TGTGCCAGCAGCTCTAGCGGGGGGGCCTTTACGCAGTATTTT. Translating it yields CASSSSGGAFTQYF.

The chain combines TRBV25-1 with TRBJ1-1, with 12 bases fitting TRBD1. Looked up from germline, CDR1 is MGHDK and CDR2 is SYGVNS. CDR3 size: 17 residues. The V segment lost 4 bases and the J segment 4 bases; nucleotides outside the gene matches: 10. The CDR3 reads CASSGTPGQGAGTEAFF. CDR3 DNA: TGTGCCAGCAGTGGGACACCGGGACAGGGGGCCGGCACTGAAGCTTTCTTT.

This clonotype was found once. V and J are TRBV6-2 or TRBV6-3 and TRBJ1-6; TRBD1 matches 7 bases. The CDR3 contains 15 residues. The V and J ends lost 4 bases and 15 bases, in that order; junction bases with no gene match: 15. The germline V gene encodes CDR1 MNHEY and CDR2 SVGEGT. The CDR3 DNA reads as TGTGCCAGCAGTTCAACAATTAACAGGGGACCTGGCCTCCACTTT. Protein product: CASSSTINRGPGLHF.

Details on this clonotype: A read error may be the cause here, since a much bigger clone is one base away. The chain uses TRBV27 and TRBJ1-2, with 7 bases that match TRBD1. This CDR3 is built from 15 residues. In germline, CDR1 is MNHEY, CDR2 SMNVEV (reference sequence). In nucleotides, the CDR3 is TGTGTCAGCAGTTTATTATTGGGACAGCCTGATGGCTACACCTTC. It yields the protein CVSSLLLGQPDGYTF.

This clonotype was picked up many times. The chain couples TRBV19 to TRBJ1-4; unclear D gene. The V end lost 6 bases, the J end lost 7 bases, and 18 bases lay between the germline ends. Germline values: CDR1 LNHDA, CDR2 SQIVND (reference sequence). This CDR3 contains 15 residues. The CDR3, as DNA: TGTGCCAGTAGCGACGCCGGCAGGTCGGCTGAAAAACTGTTTTTT. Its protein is CASSDAGRSAEKLFF. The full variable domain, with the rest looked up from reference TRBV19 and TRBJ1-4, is DGGITQSPKYLFRKEGQNVTLSCEQNLNHDAMYWYRQDPGQGLRLIYYSQIVNDFQKGDIAEGYSVSREKKESFPLTVTSAQKNPTAFYLCASSDAGRSAEKLFFGSGTQLSVL.

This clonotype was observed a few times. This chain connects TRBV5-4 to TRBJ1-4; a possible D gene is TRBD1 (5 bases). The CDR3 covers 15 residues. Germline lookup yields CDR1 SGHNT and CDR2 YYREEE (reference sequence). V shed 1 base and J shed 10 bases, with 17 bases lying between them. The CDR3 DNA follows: TGTGCCAGCAGCTTGCTATCCTCAGGGATGGGAAAACTGTTTTTT. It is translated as CASSLLSSGMGKLFF. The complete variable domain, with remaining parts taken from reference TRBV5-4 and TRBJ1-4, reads ETGVTQSPTHLIKTRGQQVTLRCSSQSGHNTVSWYQQALGQGPQFIFQYYREEENGRGNFPPRFSGLQFPNYSSELNVNALELDDSALYLCASSLLSSGMGKLFFGSGTQLSVL.

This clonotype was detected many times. The CDR3: CASSQVRGNQPQHF. CDR3 DNA sequence: TGTGCCAGCAGCCAGGTACGGGGAAATCAGCCCCAGCATTTT. The chain employs TRBV3-1 and TRBJ1-5; D is unclear. CDR3 size: 14 residues. Germline CDR1 is LGHDT and CDR2 is YNNKEL (reference sequence). Trimming stripped 3 bases from V and 4 bases from J, with 10 bases between.

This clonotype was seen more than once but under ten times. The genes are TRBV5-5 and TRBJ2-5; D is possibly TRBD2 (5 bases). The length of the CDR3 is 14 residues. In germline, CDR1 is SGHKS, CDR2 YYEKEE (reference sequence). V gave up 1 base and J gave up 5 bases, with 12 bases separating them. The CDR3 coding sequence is TGTGCCAGCAGCTTGTATGGACTCGGGGAGACCCAGTACTTC. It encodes CASSLYGLGETQYF.

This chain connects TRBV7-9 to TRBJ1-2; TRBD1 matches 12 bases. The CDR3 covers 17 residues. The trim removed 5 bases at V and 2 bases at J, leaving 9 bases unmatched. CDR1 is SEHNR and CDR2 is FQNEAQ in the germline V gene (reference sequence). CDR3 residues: CASSPPGQGAVNYGYTF. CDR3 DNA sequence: TGTGCCAGCAGCCCACCGGGACAGGGGGCCGTAAACTATGGCTACACCTTC.

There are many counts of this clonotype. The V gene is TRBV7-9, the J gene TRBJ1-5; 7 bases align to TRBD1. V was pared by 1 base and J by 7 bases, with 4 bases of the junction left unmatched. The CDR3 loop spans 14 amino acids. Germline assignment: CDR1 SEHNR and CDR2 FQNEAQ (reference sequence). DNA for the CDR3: TGTGCCAGCAGCTTAGAGACAGGGCACCAGCCCCAGCATTTT. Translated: CASSLETGHQPQHF.